This entry lists 5 T cell receptor beta chains sequenced from one sample in a study of blood T cell repertoires in COVID-19. Some clones are missing from TCRdb's copy, which holds only in-frame ones; the method was immunoSEQ multiplex PCR. The table includes 200,000 to 250,000 clones, roughly 80% detected once. The sample consisted of PBMCs or T cells enriched from blood (not recorded which). The receptor set was obtained from a man aged 60-69 years who had recovered from COVID-19.

This clone was recorded a few times. The chain has TRBV20-1 and TRBJ2-5; the D gene is possibly TRBD2 (6 bases). V was shortened by 3 bases and J by 7 bases, with 27 bases between the two germline ends. CDR3 length equals 17 residues. CDR1 and CDR2 from the germline V gene are DFQATT and SNEGSKA (reference sequence). The CDR3 DNA sequence: TGCAGTGCTAGTATTGACTCCACCGGGCCCCCGGGGGTGACCCAGTACTTC. This sequence encodes CSASIDSTGPPGVTQYF.

The rearrangement links TRBV5-1 to TRBJ2-3; 7 bases fit TRBD1. Germline CDR1 is SGHRS and CDR2 is YFSETQ. CDR3 size: 16 residues. The trim removed 4 bases at V and 1 base at J, leaving 9 bases unmatched. The CDR3 DNA reads as TGCGCCAGCAGCCCCCAGGTCGGACAGGGCACAGATACGCAGTATTTT. Protein sequence: CASSPQVGQGTDTQYF.

The chain is built from TRBV14 and TRBJ2-1; the D gene is possibly TRBD1 (5 bases). Trimming pared 1 base from V and 6 bases from J, leaving 10 bases between. CDR1 and CDR2 from the germline V gene are SGHDN and FVKESK. The CDR3 is made up of 14 amino acids. CDR3 nucleotides: TGTGCCAGCAGCCAAGCGTATAGGGGCAATGAGCAGTTCTTC. Translated: CASSQAYRGNEQFF.

V gene TRBV7-2 combines with J gene TRBJ2-5, with 9 bases aligning to TRBD1. CDR3 length: 16 residues. The V segment lost 1 base and the J segment 2 bases; nucleotides outside the gene matches: 5. Looked up from germline, CDR1 is SGHTA and CDR2 is FQGNSA. The DNA of the CDR3 is TGTGCCAGCAGCTTAGGGCCGGGACAGGGACAAGAGACCCAGTACTTC. Its protein product is CASSLGPGQGQETQYF.

The chain links TRBV4-2 to TRBJ1-4; 7 bases align to TRBD1. The germline V gene has CDR1 LGHNA and CDR2 YNFKEQ. The V gene end was trimmed by 7 bases and the J gene end by 4 bases; junction bases not matched to a gene: 6. The CDR3 has 14 amino acids. CDR3 protein: CASTLDRNNEKLFF. As DNA, the CDR3 is TGTGCCAGCACCCTGGACAGGAATAATGAAAAACTGTTTTTT.